This TCR beta chain was found in a study of T cell responses to AZD1222 COVID-19 vaccine (TCRdb year 2021). Context from the whole study: Because spike-specific TCR depth and breadth did not differ between the two schedules, AZD1222 recipients who got a second dose at roughly 4 weeks were pooled with those who got a second dose at roughly 12 weeks. A total of just over 230 trial participants underwent TCR sequencing, of whom about 210 received two doses of AZD1222 and approximately 25 received two doses of the MenACWY control vaccine. Trial participants were enrolled by age into subgroups of 18-55, 56-69 and 70-plus years, and around 150, 28 and 57 TCR-sequenced participants, respectively, were included in these subgroups. General study outcomes and caveats: A significant rise in spike-specific TCR breadth and depth was observed after two AZD1222 doses relative to day 0 and relative to MenACWY recipients. The whole spike protein was spanned by vaccine-associated CD4 TCRs, and dominant responses were seen in regions 160-218 and 743-854. The 56-69-year group was small, and its depth increase did not reach significance, likely because of low power. Conclusions about previously exposed vaccinees are limited, since just 6 or 7 AZD1222 recipients were seropositive for SARS-CoV-2 at baseline. Because no day 14 peak-response samples were available, repertoires were characterized only after the peak T cell response. Most participants were white British and females outnumbered males, and the authors suggested that clonal diversity may have been underestimated. Epitopes outside the regions mutated in the B.1.351 and B.1.1.7 variants were reportedly recognized by nearly half of the unique spike-specific TCRs.

The time point label corresponds to: baseline before first vaccination. Vaccinee samples came from UK trials COV001 and COV002, including a single-blind randomized controlled phase 2/3 trial of AZD1222 (ChAdOx1 nCoV-19) in healthy adults. For TCRbeta chain sequencing, PBMC samples were collected from trial participants at day 0 and at day 28 after the second dose. The CDR3 regions of human TCRbeta chains were subjected to immunosequencing. Processing in the source paper ran as follows. Repertoire TCRs were matched against a reference library of SARS-CoV-2-specific TCRs generated with the MIRA antigen-specificity platform. Breadth meant the fraction of unique TCRs that were SARS-CoV-2-associated, whereas depth meant the fraction of total T cells that were SARS-CoV-2-associated. Using the MIRA data, each spike-specific TCR was mapped to the spike region that the TCR reacts to and placed in a CD4 or CD8 class. Log10-transformed breadth and depth values were compared by one-way ANOVA with Sidak's multiple comparisons tests. The source is immuneACCESS, and TCRdb retained only in-frame sequences with V and J called. Part of the clones is not carried over; for the studies checked, unresolved V genes explain less than half of this, and the remainder is unexplained. The V and J calls and clone size were taken over from that table, and D and trimming were inferred from the DNA. This sample has fewer than 90,000 clones in its table, and 70% to 90% of those were observed once. Clones ranked in the top ten supply about a tenth of the sample.

Taken from the germline V gene, the CDR1 and CDR2 loops are SGHNT and YENEEA. Trimming at the junction amounts to 5 bases on V and 6 bases on J, and the germline ends lie 10 bases apart. The CDR3 spans 13 residues, from the cysteine through the phenylalanine. The sequence is cut down to CDR3 DNA, 39 bases in frame from base 1. On this clone: Which antigen it targets is not known. Qualities for individual bases were not recorded, and no much larger clone is one base off.

Specimen: peripheral blood, collected on day 0 of AZD1222 vaccination. This TCR came from an adult in good health. The rearranged segments are TRBV11-3 and TRBJ2-2; the D gene cannot be named for sure. The DNA reads as follows: TGTGCCAGCAGCCAGCGTGGGGCCGGGGAGCTGTTTTTT. Its translation is CASSQRGAGELFF. The full variable domain, completed from the reference TRBV11-3 and TRBJ2-2 proteins outside the CDR3, reads EAGVVQSPRYKIIEKKQPVAFWCNPISGHNTLYWYLQNLGQGPELLIRYENEEAVDDSQLPKDRFSAERLKGVDSTLKIQPAELGDSAVYLCASSQRGAGELFFGEGSRLTVL.